This T cell receptor (beta chain) stems from a study of CD8 T cells in Susac syndrome. Random-hexamer reverse transcription was applied to roughly 0.5 to 1 ug RNA. A single record per CDR3 protein comes from TCRdb applying MiXCR to the immunoSEQ multiplex PCR reads. Altogether roughly 140,000 distinct CDR3 sequences are present, about 94% being singletons, with the ten largest covering 0.25% to 0.3%. This TCR was recovered from a human donor in good health. Sequencing input: CD8+ T cells from PBMCs.

CDR3 coding DNA: TGCAGTGCAAAGACAGGGAACACCGGGGAGCTGTTTTTT. As protein: CSAKTGNTGELFF. The V gene is TRBV20-1, the J gene TRBJ2-2, with a tentative D call TRBD1 (6 bases). The CDR3 sequence is 13 residues long. The germline V gene has CDR1 DFQATT and CDR2 SNEGSKA (reference sequence). Trimming took off 6 bases at V and 1 base at J, with 9 bases between the two ends.